This TCR beta chain derives from a study of T cell responses to AZD1222 COVID-19 vaccine. Broader study findings: Seropositive at baseline were only a handful of AZD1222 recipients. All repertoire sampling was performed exclusively after the peak T cell response.

As to this clone: Its target is not known.

Only in-frame clones appear in the TCRdb table, and some are missing; sequencing was by immunoSEQ multiplex PCR. The sample gives some 170,000 clones, around 90% of which show up once; about 4.1% is in the top ten. This TCR was recovered from an adult who received the MenACWY meningococcal vaccine as a control. Sequences were derived from peripheral blood, sampled 28 days after the second dose of the MenACWY control vaccine.

The CDR3 is CASSETGTGALRGNTEAFF. Here the CDR3 DNA reads TGTGCCAGCAGCGAAACCGGGACAGGGGCCCTGCGGGGAAACACTGAAGCTTTCTTT. This chain links TRBV9 with TRBJ1-1; 10 nucleotides align to TRBD1. V was clipped by 3 bases and J by 2 bases; unmatched bases: 16. The CDR3 sequence is 19 residues long. Germline-derived CDR1 and CDR2 are SGDLS and YYNGEE.